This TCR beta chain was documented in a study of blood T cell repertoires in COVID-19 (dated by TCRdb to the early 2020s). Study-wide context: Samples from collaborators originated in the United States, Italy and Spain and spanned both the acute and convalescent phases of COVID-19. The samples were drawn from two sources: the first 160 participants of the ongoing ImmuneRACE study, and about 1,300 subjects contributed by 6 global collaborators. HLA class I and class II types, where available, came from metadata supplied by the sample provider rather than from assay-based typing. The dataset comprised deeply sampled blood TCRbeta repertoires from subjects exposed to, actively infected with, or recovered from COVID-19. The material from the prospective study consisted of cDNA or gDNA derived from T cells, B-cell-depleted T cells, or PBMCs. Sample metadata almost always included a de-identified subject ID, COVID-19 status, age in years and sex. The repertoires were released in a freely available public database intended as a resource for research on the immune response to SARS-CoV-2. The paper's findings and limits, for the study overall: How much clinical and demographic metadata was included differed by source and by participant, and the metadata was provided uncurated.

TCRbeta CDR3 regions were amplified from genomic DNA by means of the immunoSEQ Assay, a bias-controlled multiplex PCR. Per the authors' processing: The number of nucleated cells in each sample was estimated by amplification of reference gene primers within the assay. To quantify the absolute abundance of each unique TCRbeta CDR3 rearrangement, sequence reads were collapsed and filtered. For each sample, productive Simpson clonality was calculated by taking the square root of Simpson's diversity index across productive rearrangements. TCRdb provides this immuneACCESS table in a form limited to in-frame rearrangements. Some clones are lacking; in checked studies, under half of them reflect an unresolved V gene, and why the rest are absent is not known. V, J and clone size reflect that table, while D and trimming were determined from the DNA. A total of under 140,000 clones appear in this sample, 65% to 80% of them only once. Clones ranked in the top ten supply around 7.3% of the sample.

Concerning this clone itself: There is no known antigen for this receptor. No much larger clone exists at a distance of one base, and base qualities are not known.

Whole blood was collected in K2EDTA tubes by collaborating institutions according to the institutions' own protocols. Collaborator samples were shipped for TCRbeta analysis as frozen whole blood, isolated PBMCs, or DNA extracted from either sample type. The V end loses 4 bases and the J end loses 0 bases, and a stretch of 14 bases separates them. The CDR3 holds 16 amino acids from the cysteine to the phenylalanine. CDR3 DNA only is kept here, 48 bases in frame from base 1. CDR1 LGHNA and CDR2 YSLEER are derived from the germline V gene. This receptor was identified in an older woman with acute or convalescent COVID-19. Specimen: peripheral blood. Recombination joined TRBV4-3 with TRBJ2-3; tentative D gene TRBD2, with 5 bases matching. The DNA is TGCGCCAGCAGCCCGCGGACTGGAACAAGCACAGATACGCAGTATTTT. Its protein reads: CASSPRTGTSTDTQYF.